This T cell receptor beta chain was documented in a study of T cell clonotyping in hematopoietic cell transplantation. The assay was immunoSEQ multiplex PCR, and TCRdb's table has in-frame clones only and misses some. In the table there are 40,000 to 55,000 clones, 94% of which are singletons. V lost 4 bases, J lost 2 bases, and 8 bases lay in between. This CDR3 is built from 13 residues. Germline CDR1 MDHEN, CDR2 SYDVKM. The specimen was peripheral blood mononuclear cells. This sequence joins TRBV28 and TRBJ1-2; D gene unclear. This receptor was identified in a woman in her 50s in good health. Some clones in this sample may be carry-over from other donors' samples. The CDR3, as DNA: TGTGCCAGCAGTTCCCCACAGAACTATGGCTACACCTTC. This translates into CASSSPQNYGYTF.